The T cell receptor beta chain under discussion was sequenced for a study of long-term antiretroviral therapy in people with HIV. Background on the study: Samples from the earliest time points predate the 2015 immediate-ART recommendation by about a decade.

This CDR3 contains 16 residues. Trimming removed 1 base at V and 5 bases at J, with 17 bases between. Germline V gives CDR1 SGHNT, CDR2 YYREEE (reference sequence). Findings and limits, study-wide: Relative to transplant donor controls, diversity remained lower despite increasing after ART. Versus controls, repertoires in people with HIV had narrower CDR3 length ranges. Clones that expanded before ART (that is, prior to treatment) dominated the repertoire at all time points.

Regarding this clone: What it binds is unknown.

Running of the v3.0 immunoSEQ assay took place at survey level. The method was immunoSEQ multiplex PCR; TCRdb's version includes in-frame clones alone and lacks a portion of them. The sample has under 20,000 clones, almost 80% seen once. The TCR sequence derives from a woman in her forties with HIV. This chain links TRBV5-4 with TRBJ2-3; no clear D gene. Specimen: unsorted PBMCs, collected 2.3 years after starting antiretroviral therapy. The CDR3 protein is CASSLRTVLVGDTQYF. Here the CDR3 DNA reads TGTGCCAGCAGCTTGAGAACAGTGCTGGTAGGAGATACGCAGTATTTT.